The 29 T cell receptor beta chains below were found in one sample sequenced in a study of blood T cells in healthy people across ages. Primed by a sample-barcoded 5' primer and a J-beta primer mix, a second PCR proceeded for about 6 to 11 cycles. TCRdb recomputed calls from the 5' RACE reads with MiXCR, one row per CDR3 protein. The table records 600,000 to 800,000 distinct CDR3 sequences, 52% of them present only once. Sample: blood. Receptors were obtained from a woman over 75 in good health.

J is TRBJ2-7 and V is TRBV5-5; D ambiguous. Germline V gene lookup returns CDR1 SGHKS and CDR2 YYEKEE (reference sequence). V was shortened by 4 bases and J by 4 bases, with 21 bases between the two germline ends. The CDR3 contains 16 residues. CDR3 protein: CASSLTLTYTSYEQYF. The CDR3 DNA reads TGTGCCAGCAGCCTGACCCTTACATATACTTCGTACGAGCAGTACTTC. Using reference TRBV5-5 and TRBJ2-7 for the parts outside the CDR3, the full variable domain is DAGVTQSPTHLIKTRGQQVTLRCSPISGHKSVSWYQQVLGQGPQFIFQYYEKEERGRGNFPDRFSARQFPNYSSELNVNALLLGDSALYLCASSLTLTYTSYEQYFGPGTRLTVT.

The chain is built from TRBV29-1 and TRBJ2-1; D ambiguous. Trimming stripped 3 bases from V and 5 bases from J, with 17 bases between. Germline CDR1 and CDR2: SQVTM and ANQGSEA. The CDR3 loop spans 15 amino acids. CDR3 sequence reads: CSVEDDAAIDNEQFF. The CDR3, as DNA: TGCAGCGTTGAGGACGACGCTGCCATCGACAATGAGCAGTTCTTC.

This clonotype occurred many times. This sequence joins TRBV30 and TRBJ2-3; D is undetermined. Germline V lookup: CDR1 GTSNPN, CDR2 SVGIG (reference sequence). The CDR3 is 12 residues long. Trimming took 0 bases from V and 4 from J, leaving 5 bases between them. In DNA form, the CDR3 reads TGTGCCTGGAGTGTAGATTCAGATACGCAGTATTTT. Translation gives CAWSVDSDTQYF.

This clonotype has at least ten counts. V is TRBV20-1 and J is TRBJ2-5, with D uncertain. V was shortened by 6 bases and J by 4 bases, with 18 bases between the two germline ends. Per germline, CDR1 DFQATT and CDR2 SNEGSKA (reference sequence). The CDR3 covers 14 residues. The CDR3 DNA reads as TGCAGTGCCCCCGAGGCCGTCTCCGCAGAGACCCAGTACTTC. Its translation is CSAPEAVSAETQYF.

J is TRBJ2-3 and V is TRBV7-9, with 7 bases lining up with TRBD1. CDR1 is SEHNR, CDR2 FQNEAQ, per germline (reference sequence). The CDR3 is made up of 15 amino acids. Germline trimming cut 6 bases from V and 0 bases from J; bases unmatched to any gene: 6. The CDR3 DNA follows: TGTGCCAGCAGACTCGGACAGGCTAGCACAGATACGCAGTATTTT. Translating it yields CASRLGQASTDTQYF.

This chain uses TRBV6-5 with TRBJ2-5; the match to TRBD1 covers 8 bases. The DNA end lines up better with TRBJ2-7; the J call may be wrong. The CDR3 is 16 amino acids. Germline loops: CDR1 MNHEY, CDR2 SVGAGI. The CDR3 protein is CASSHLPGQATYEQYF. In DNA, the CDR3 is TGTGCCAGCAGCCATCTACCGGGACAGGCGACCTACGAGCAGTACTTC.

The rearrangement uses TRBV27 and TRBJ2-7; D gene unclear. The germline V and J ends were trimmed by 5 bases and 2 bases, with 16 bases remaining between them. CDR1 MNHEY and CDR2 SMNVEV come from the germline V gene (reference sequence). CDR3 length equals 15 residues. CDR3 loop: CASSLRGDGAYEQYF. The CDR3 nucleotides are TGTGCCAGCAGTCTCCGTGGAGACGGTGCCTACGAGCAGTACTTC.

The chain couples TRBV9 to TRBJ2-2; D is unclear. CDR3 length: 15 residues. With 0 bases removed from V and 7 bases from J, the gap between germline ends came to 13 bases. Germline assignment: CDR1 SGDLS and CDR2 YYNGEE. CDR3 residues: CASSVGGLAFGELFF. The DNA for the CDR3 is TGTGCCAGCAGCGTAGGTGGGCTCGCCTTCGGGGAGCTGTTTTTT.

This clonotype was observed a few times. V usage is TRBV12-5 and J usage is TRBJ2-1; perhaps TRBD2 as D (7 bases). CDR3 length: 17 amino acids. Germline V gives CDR1 LGHNT, CDR2 FRNRAP. V gave up 3 bases and J gave up 4 bases, with 19 bases separating them. DNA of the CDR3: TGTGCTAGTGGTTTCCAACTGGGGGGGGGCCGTTACAATGAGCAGTTCTTC. It encodes CASGFQLGGGRYNEQFF.

In the case of this clonotype: Possible read error: a much larger clone is one base away. The chain has TRBV7-2 and TRBJ2-1; 7 bases line up with TRBD2. The J call may be incorrect, as the DNA end agrees better with TRBJ2-7. There are 15 residues in the CDR3. Per germline, CDR1 SGHTA and CDR2 FQGNSA. CDR3: CASSISGPSYNEQYF. The CDR3 DNA follows: TGTGCCAGCAGCATTAGCGGGCCCTCCTACAATGAGCAGTACTTC.

Concerning this clonotype itself: This may come from a read error, since a much larger clone is one base off. The rearrangement uses TRBV20-1 and TRBJ2-1; maybe TRBD2 (6 bases). Trimming left V 0 bases short and J 7 bases short, with 22 bases between. The germline CDR1 and CDR2 sequences are DFQATT and SNEGSKA (reference sequence). The CDR3 sequence is 17 residues long. The CDR3 here is CSARDPEGGSRYNEQFF. The CDR3 nucleotides are TGCAGTGCTAGAGATCCGGAGGGTGGGAGTCGTTATAATGAGCAGTTCTTC.

This chain connects TRBV7-6 to TRBJ2-5; TRBD1 matches at 7 bases. Germline loops: CDR1 SGHVS, CDR2 FNYEAQ. CDR3 length: 15 amino acids. V lost 4 bases, J lost 8 bases, and 13 bases stayed unmatched. The DNA of the CDR3 is TGTGCCAGCAGCTCCCCGGACAGGACCACAAGTACCCAGTACTTC. It encodes CASSSPDRTTSTQYF.

The chain employs TRBV11-2 and TRBJ1-4, with TRBD1 matching over 12 bases. The CDR3 spans 16 residues. V was clipped by 4 bases and J by 7 bases; unmatched bases: 7. Germline V CDR1 and CDR2: SGHAT, FQNNGV. The chain's CDR3 is CASSSGTGGDGEKLFF. In DNA, the CDR3 is TGTGCCAGCAGCTCCGGGACAGGGGGCGATGGTGAAAAACTGTTTTTT.

This clonotype was counted a few times. The chain has TRBV4-1 and TRBJ2-7; 8 positions match TRBD1. Germline V gives CDR1 MGHRA, CDR2 YSYEKL. This CDR3 is built from 15 residues. J lost 3 bases, V lost 4 bases, and 8 bases had no gene match. The CDR3 region has the DNA TGCGCCAGCAGCCCGACCTCTGGACAGGGCTACGAGCAGTACTTC. This codes for CASSPTSGQGYEQYF.

On this clonotype: With a much larger clone just one base away, this may be a read error. J is TRBJ2-5 and V is TRBV3-1, with TRBD1 identical over 7 bases. The CDR3 covers 15 residues. The germline V gene encodes CDR1 LGHDT and CDR2 YNNKEL (reference sequence). CDR3 nucleotide sequence: TGTGTCAGCACCAGACAGGGTCGCTGGGAAGAGACCCAGTACTTC. Translation: CVSTRQGRWEETQYF.

The CDR3 nucleotides are TGCGCCAGCAGCGTCTCTAGCCCCCAAGAGACCCAGTACTTC. It codes for CASSVSSPQETQYF. The gene calls are TRBV5-1 and TRBJ2-5, with D tentatively TRBD2 (5 bases). Trimming cost V 4 bases and J 1 base, with 11 bases left between them. Per the germline V gene, CDR1 is SGHRS and CDR2 is YFSETQ. This CDR3 is built from 14 residues.

The CDR3 here is CASSLSRGGFNEQFF. Written as DNA, the CDR3 is TGTGCCAGCAGCTTATCGCGGGGGGGATTCAATGAGCAGTTCTTC. The chain joins TRBV11-2 to TRBJ2-1; 9 bases align to TRBD2. The germline V gene encodes CDR1 SGHAT and CDR2 FQNNGV. Trimming at V came to 2 bases and at J to 6 bases, leaving 5 bases not matched to a gene. The CDR3 loop spans 15 amino acids.

V usage is TRBV12-3 or TRBV12-4 and J usage is TRBJ2-7; D gene ambiguous. The J call may be faulty, since TRBJ2-5 better matches the DNA end. CDR3 size: 15 residues. DNA for the CDR3: TGTGCCAGCAGTTTTTTTCTGGAAGGCCAAGAGACCCAGTACTTC. This encodes CASSFFLEGQETQYF.

The V gene is TRBV30, the J gene TRBJ1-1; D unresolved. The germline V gene encodes CDR1 GTSNPN and CDR2 SVGIG (reference sequence). The CDR3 has 11 residues. Trimming took off 2 bases at V and 5 bases at J, with 6 bases between the two ends. CDR3 region: CAWSRSTEAFF. In DNA, the CDR3 is TGTGCCTGGAGTCGGAGTACTGAAGCTTTCTTT. The full variable domain, its missing parts supplied by reference TRBV30 and TRBJ1-1, is SQTIHQWPATLVQPVGSPLSLECTVEGTSNPNLYWYRQAAGRGLQLLFYSVGIGQISSEVPQNLSASRPQDRQFILSSKKLLLSDSGFYLCAWSRSTEAFFGQGTRLTVV.

The chain employs TRBV4-3 and TRBJ2-7; D not resolved. CDR1 LGHNA and CDR2 YSLEER come from the germline V gene. The CDR3 loop spans 15 amino acids. The germline V and J ends were trimmed by 1 base and 0 bases, with 10 bases remaining between them. The CDR3 coding sequence is TGCGCCAGCAGCCAAGTCTGGGCAGTCTCCTACGAGCAGTACTTC. Protein product: CASSQVWAVSYEQYF.

Remarks on this clonotype: Germline is not matched at one junction end, which may reflect a read error. The V and J genes are TRBV12-3 or TRBV12-4 and TRBJ2-3; D call uncertain. CDR3 length: 14 amino acids. This chain's CDR3 is CASSFRRETDMQYF. CDR3 bases: TGTGCCAGCAGTTTTCGAAGAGAAACAGATATGCAGTATTTT.

CDR3: CAISEARGGITETQYF. CDR3 bases: TGTGCCATCAGTGAGGCCCGCGGGGGAATCACAGAGACCCAGTACTTC. The chain is built from TRBV10-3 and TRBJ2-5; 7 bases match TRBD2. V was pared by 2 bases and J by 4 bases, with 10 bases of the junction left unmatched. Germline values: CDR1 ENHRY, CDR2 SYGVKD. This CDR3 contains 16 residues.

The chain joins TRBV30 to TRBJ2-1; 10 bases fit TRBD1. Germline CDR1 reads GTSNPN; CDR2 reads SVGIG (reference sequence). The junction had 5 bases not matched to a gene; V was cut back by 4 bases and J by 8 bases. The CDR3 loop spans 13 amino acids. The CDR3 DNA follows: TGTGCCTGGAACCGGGACAGGGGTTATGAGCAGTTCTTC. Its protein is CAWNRDRGYEQFF.

With respect to this clonotype: A read error may explain this, as a much larger clone is one base away. The genes are TRBV15 and TRBJ1-5; D is possibly TRBD1 (5 bases). CDR3 length: 14 amino acids. CDR1 and CDR2 (germline): LNHNV, YYDKDF (reference sequence). V was shortened by 3 bases and J by 6 bases, with 12 bases between the two germline ends. This CDR3 reads CATSSVRDRQPQHF. CDR3 sequence (DNA): TGTGCCACCAGCAGTGTCAGGGATCGTCAGCCCCAGCATTTT.

This clonotype showed up many times. The chain joins TRBV7-9 to TRBJ2-5, with D perhaps TRBD2 (6 bases). Trimming left V 5 bases short and J 1 base short, with 11 bases between. In germline, CDR1 is SEHNR, CDR2 FQNEAQ (reference sequence). The CDR3 contains 14 residues. The CDR3 loop reads CASSRLAPQETQYF. Written as DNA, the CDR3 is TGTGCCAGCAGCCGCCTAGCGCCCCAAGAGACCCAGTACTTC.

In regard to this clonotype: A much more abundant neighbour one base away suggests this may be a read error. The chain carries TRBV2 and TRBJ2-1; the D gene is possibly TRBD1 (6 bases). Germline V CDR1 and CDR2: SNHLY, FYNNEI. V was cut by 5 bases and J by 6 bases, with 11 bases left in between. The CDR3 covers 13 residues. CDR3 loop: CASSTGTCNEQFF. The CDR3 DNA is TGTGCCAGCAGTACAGGGACCTGCAATGAGCAGTTCTTC. The full variable domain, with the rest looked up from reference TRBV2 and TRBJ2-1, is EPEVTQTPSHQVTQMGQEVILRCVPISNHLYFYWYRQILGQKVEFLVSFYNNEISEKSEIFDDQFSVERPDGSNFTLKIRSTKLEDSAMYFCASSTGTCNEQFFGPGTRLTVL.

This clonotype was recorded at least ten times. The rearrangement joins TRBV4-1 to TRBJ2-7; weak D call: TRBD1 (6 bases). V gave up 8 bases and J gave up 5 bases, with 19 bases separating them. In germline, CDR1 is MGHRA, CDR2 YSYEKL. The length of the CDR3 is 14 residues. CDR3 DNA sequence: TGCGCCAGCCTGCCGAGGGGGAATTTTAACGAGCAGTACTTC. It codes for CASLPRGNFNEQYF.

This clonotype appeared many times. V gene TRBV6-1 combines with J gene TRBJ2-1, with TRBD2 identical over 12 bases. The V gene end was trimmed by 9 bases and the J gene end by 5 bases; junction bases not matched to a gene: 5. The CDR3 covers 14 residues. Germline CDR1 is MNHNS and CDR2 is SASEGT. The CDR3 spells CASPSGRADNEQFF. CDR3 sequence (DNA): TGTGCCAGTCCTAGCGGGAGGGCGGACAATGAGCAGTTCTTC.

The CDR3 nucleotides are TGCAGTGCTAGAGATCCTTACAGGCGCTCTGGGGCCAACGTCCTGACTTTC. Protein sequence: CSARDPYRRSGANVLTF. J is TRBJ2-6 and V is TRBV20-1, with a weak D call TRBD1 (5 bases). The ends were cut back, 0 bases at V and 0 bases at J, with 12 bases in the middle. From germline, CDR1 is DFQATT and CDR2 SNEGSKA (reference sequence). This CDR3 contains 17 residues.